This TCR beta chain was captured in a study of OX40 agonist ivuxolimab in advanced cancers. Germline values: CDR1 LNHDA, CDR2 SQIVND (reference sequence). This CDR3 has 16 amino acids. Unmatched junction bases numbered 10, after V lost 4 bases and J lost 7 bases. Assay used: immunoSEQ multiplex PCR; TCRdb lists only in-frame clones, some missing. The sample carries approximately 100,000 clones, 92% recorded once. As to this clone: Its specificity is not known.

Study results and caveats: Some nonresponders likewise displayed low normalized T-cell clonal expansion. Among T cells, CD8+ cells averaged more expanded clones than CD4+ cells. The specificity for antigen of the expanded peripheral T cells was not determined.

The chain has TRBV19 and TRBJ2-1; the match to TRBD2 covers 10 bases. The specimen was CD4+ or CD8+ T cells sorted from blood, collected in a trial of the OX40 agonist ivuxolimab. The sequence came from an adult with an advanced solid tumor such as melanoma, head and neck, liver or kidney cancer. The DNA for the CDR3 is TGTGCCAGTAGTACCGCTTGGGTGACTAGCGGGAATGAGCAGTTCTTC. This translates into CASSTAWVTSGNEQFF. Based on the CDR3 plus reference TRBV19 and TRBJ2-1, the full variable domain is DGGITQSPKYLFRKEGQNVTLSCEQNLNHDAMYWYRQDPGQGLRLIYYSQIVNDFQKGDIAEGYSVSREKKESFPLTVTSAQKNPTAFYLCASSTAWVTSGNEQFFGPGTRLTVL.